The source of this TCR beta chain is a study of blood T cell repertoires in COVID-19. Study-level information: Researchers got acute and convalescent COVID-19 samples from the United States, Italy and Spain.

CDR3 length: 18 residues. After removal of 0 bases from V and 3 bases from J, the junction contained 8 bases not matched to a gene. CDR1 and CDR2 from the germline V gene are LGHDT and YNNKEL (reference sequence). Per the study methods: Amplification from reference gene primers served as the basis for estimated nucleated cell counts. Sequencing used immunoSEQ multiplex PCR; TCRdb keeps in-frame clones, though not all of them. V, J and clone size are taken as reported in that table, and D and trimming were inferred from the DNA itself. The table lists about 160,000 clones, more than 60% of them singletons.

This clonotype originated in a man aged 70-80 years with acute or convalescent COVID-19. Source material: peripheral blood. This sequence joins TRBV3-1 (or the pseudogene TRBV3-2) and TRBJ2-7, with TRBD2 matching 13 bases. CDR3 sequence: CASSQEQGLAGRSYEQYF. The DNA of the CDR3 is TGTGCCAGCAGCCAAGAACAGGGACTAGCGGGAAGAAGCTACGAGCAGTACTTC.